A selection of T cell receptor beta chains follows, all from one sample in a study of blood T cell repertoires in COVID-19. Clones were sequenced by immunoSEQ multiplex PCR, and TCRdb holds only the in-frame ones, with some missing. Here the sample spans a few hundred thousand clones, roughly 82% being singletons. The sequenced material came from peripheral blood. The source of these receptors is a woman aged 45-59 years with acute or convalescent COVID-19. Each CDR3 is given with its conserved first and last residue. The D gene is left open where the match is weak. Size is omitted from some rows. Given values are once, few, many or a class for expanded clones.

D gene	clone size	V gene	J gene	CDR3 protein	CDR3 DNA
.	.	TRBV28	TRBJ1-2	CASWTGSGLGGYTF	TGTGCCAGTTGGACTGGTTCGGGTTTGGGCGGCTACACCTTC
.	.	TRBV6-1	TRBJ1-6	CASSPRQSYNSPLHF	TGTGCCAGCAGTCCCCGACAGTCCTATAATTCACCCCTCCACTTT
TRBD1	.	TRBV7-3	TRBJ2-7	CASSPSSLDRVSHEQYF	TGTGCCAGCAGTCCATCTAGCCTGGACAGGGTGTCCCACGAGCAGTACTTC
TRBD1	.	TRBV27	TRBJ2-3	CASSDRGRLRDTQYF	TGTGCCAGCAGTGACAGGGGGCGACTCAGAGATACGCAGTATTTT
TRBD2	.	TRBV28	TRBJ2-1	CASTTPLLAGGRNEQFF	TGTGCCAGCACCACCCCCCTCCTAGCGGGAGGGCGCAATGAGCAGTTCTTC
TRBD1	.	TRBV19	TRBJ1-2	CASMDRAGYGYTF	TGTGCCAGTATGGACAGGGCTGGCTATGGCTACACCTTC
.	.	TRBV27	TRBJ1-5	CASSSGVGQPQHF	TGTGCCAGCAGTTCCGGGGTCGGTCAGCCCCAGCATTTT
TRBD1	.	TRBV5-1	TRBJ1-1	CASSITGGTTEAFF	TGCGCCAGCAGCATCACAGGGGGCACCACTGAAGCTTTCTTT
.	.	TRBV11-2	TRBJ2-1	CASSLSSRYEQFF	TGTGCCAGCAGCTTATCGTCGCGGTATGAGCAGTTCTTC
.	.	TRBV4-2	TRBJ2-1	CASSRRLADPYNEQFF	TGTGCCAGCAGCCGGAGGTTAGCGGACCCTTACAATGAGCAGTTCTTC
.	once	TRBV6-2/TRBV6-3	TRBJ2-5	CASSSPEAPRRETQYF	TGTGCCAGCAGTTCCCCCGAGGCCCCCCGGCGGGAGACCCAGTACTTC
.	.	TRBV24-1	TRBJ1-1	CATSDSSGGGLSIRAFF	TGTGCCACCAGTGATAGCTCGGGAGGGGGACTGAGTATTAGAGCTTTCTTT
.	.	TRBV4-3	TRBJ1-1	CASSQIIRDKDRDTEAFF	TGCGCCAGCAGCCAAATAATCAGGGACAAAGATAGAGACACTGAAGCTTTCTTT
TRBD2	.	TRBV6-6	TRBJ2-1	CASTVSGTRINEQFF	TGTGCCAGCACAGTTTCCGGGACTAGGATCAATGAGCAGTTCTTC
.	.	TRBV6-6	TRBJ1-5	CATKRGGQPQHF	TGTGCCACTAAGCGGGGGGGTCAGCCCCAGCATTTT
TRBD1	once	TRBV5-1	TRBJ1-5	CASSLGTGGFQPQHF	TGCGCCAGCAGCTTGGGGACAGGGGGCTTTCAGCCCCAGCATTTT
.	.	TRBV28	TRBJ2-7	CASSFPRGSWNYEQYF	TGTGCCAGCAGTTTTCCCCGCGGTAGCTGGAACTACGAGCAGTACTTC
TRBD1	.	TRBV9	TRBJ2-7	CASSAGTDYEQYF	TGTGCCAGCAGCGCCGGGACAGACTACGAGCAGTACTTC
.	.	TRBV7-2	TRBJ2-2	CASSFLDTDTGELFF	TGTGCCAGCAGCTTTCTGGACACCGACACCGGGGAGCTGTTTTTT
TRBD1	.	TRBV19	TRBJ1-5	CASSIIRQGANQPQHF	TGTGCCAGTAGTATAATACGACAGGGCGCCAATCAGCCCCAGCATTTT
.	many	TRBV7-2	TRBJ1-2	CASSLGTGSYGYTF	TGTGCCAGCAGCTTAGGTACGGGGTCCTATGGCTACACCTTC
.	.	TRBV6-5	TRBJ2-7	CASRKDTAYEQYF	TGTGCCAGCAGAAAGGACACCGCCTACGAGCAGTACTTC
.	.	TRBV28	TRBJ1-1	CASSLGHMNTEAFF	TGTGCCAGCAGCCTGGGACACATGAACACTGAAGCTTTCTTT
.	.	TRBV5-1	TRBJ2-5	CASSPGGYSKETQYF	TGCGCCAGCAGTCCTGGTGGGTACAGCAAAGAGACCCAGTACTTC
.	once	TRBV5-1	TRBJ2-1	CASSQKVRGAISSYSEQFF	TGCGCCAGCAGCCAAAAGGTCAGGGGGGCAATTAGCTCCTACAGTGAGCAGTTCTTC
.	.	TRBV3-1/TRBV3-2	TRBJ2-1	CASSRLSSYNEQFF	TGTGCCAGCAGCAGACTAAGTAGTTACAATGAGCAGTTCTTC
.	.	TRBV4-3	TRBJ1-4	CASSQAGRGGSEKLFF	TGCGCCAGCAGCCAAGCCGGCCGGGGGGGGAGCGAAAAACTGTTTTTT
TRBD1	.	TRBV28	TRBJ1-4	CASSLAGGAGEKLFF	TGTGCCAGCAGTTTGGCAGGGGGCGCCGGTGAAAAACTGTTTTTT
TRBD1	.	TRBV20-1	TRBJ1-1	CSASGQGVLNTEAFF	TGCAGTGCTAGTGGGCAGGGGGTCCTCAACACTGAAGCTTTCTTT
TRBD1	.	TRBV28	TRBJ1-5	CASSPRQGARQPQHF	TGTGCCAGCAGTCCCCGACAGGGGGCTCGTCAGCCCCAGCATTTT
TRBD1	few	TRBV5-1	TRBJ2-2	CASSPDRGYTGELFF	TGCGCCAGCAGCCCAGACAGGGGGTACACCGGGGAGCTGTTTTTT
.	.	TRBV5-1	TRBJ2-6	CASSLEGSLGSGANVLTF	TGCGCCAGCAGCTTGGAGGGGTCCCTAGGCTCTGGGGCCAACGTCCTGACTTTC
.	.	TRBV7-3	TRBJ2-3	CASSLVGSGTDTQYF	TGTGCCAGCAGCTTAGTTGGTAGCGGCACAGATACGCAGTATTTT
TRBD2	.	TRBV27	TRBJ2-7	CASSPLAGGMEQYF	TGTGCCAGCAGCCCACTAGCGGGAGGGATGGAGCAGTACTTC
.	.	TRBV27	TRBJ1-5	CASSFGPPGSNQPQHF	TGTGCCAGCAGTTTCGGCCCTCCAGGTAGCAATCAGCCCCAGCATTTT
.	few	TRBV4-3	TRBJ1-2	CASSQGRGYTF	TGCGCCAGCTCTCAGGGTCGTGGCTACACCTTC
TRBD1	.	TRBV9	TRBJ2-6	CASSPGTGERSGANVLTF	TGTGCCAGCAGCCCAGGGACAGGGGAACGCTCTGGGGCCAACGTCCTGACTTTC
.	.	TRBV7-2	TRBJ1-2	CASSKYLSTANYGYTF	TGTGCCAGCAGCAAATACCTATCGACAGCTAACTATGGCTACACCTTC
.	.	TRBV6-5	TRBJ1-5	CASSYSGDYNQPQHF	TGTGCCAGCAGTTACTCCGGGGATTACAATCAGCCCCAGCATTTT